The 29 T cell receptor beta chains listed next were all sequenced from one sample in a study of CD8 T cells in ankylosing spondylitis. Which antigens these TCRs recognize remains unknown. Findings of the study overall: About 8 highly homologous variants made up a TCR beta motif, and this motif appeared characteristic of ankylosing spondylitis blood.

Each CDR3 protein gets one entry after TCRdb re-called the 5' RACE reads with MiXCR. Of over 700,000 distinct CDR3 sequences in the sample, 15% to 20% were seen once. Sequenced: blood, either unsorted or a sorted T cell fraction (not recorded which). The receptor set was obtained from a male donor with ankylosing spondylitis.

This clonotype was seen only a few times. This chain connects TRBV4-3 to TRBJ2-2; the match to TRBD2 covers 7 bases. The CDR3 extends over 16 amino acids. V lost 1 base to trimming and J lost 5 bases; unmatched junction nucleotides: 7. Germline CDR1 LGHNA, CDR2 YSLEER. The DNA of the CDR3 is TGCGCCAGCAGCCAAGCTGTGGGAGGGCTTACCGGGGAGCTGTTTTTT. This codes for CASSQAVGGLTGELFF.

This clonotype was seen a handful of times. V usage is TRBV10-3 and J usage is TRBJ2-1; D uncertain. Trimming took off 3 bases at V and 8 bases at J, with 8 bases between the two ends. The CDR3 has 12 residues. Germline-derived CDR1 and CDR2 are ENHRY and SYGVKD. The CDR3 spells CAISELGDEQFF. The CDR3 bases are TGTGCCATCAGTGAATTGGGCGATGAGCAGTTCTTC.

The sample holds a few counts of this clonotype. The chain carries TRBV12-3 or TRBV12-4 and TRBJ1-1, with a weak D call TRBD1 (5 bases). Trimming shortened V by 4 bases and J by 3 bases, and 12 bases separated the two germline ends. CDR3 length: 14 amino acids. The CDR3 DNA reads as TGTGCCAGCAGTTATGGGGGAGGATACACTGAAGCTTTCTTT. It codes for CASSYGGGYTEAFF.

There are a few counts of this clonotype. The genes are TRBV10-3 and TRBJ2-5; 8 positions agree with TRBD1. Germline CDR1 is ENHRY and CDR2 is SYGVKD. This CDR3 is built from 15 residues. V was clipped by 0 bases and J by 2 bases; unmatched bases: 2. The CDR3 loop is CAISESDREQETQYF. As DNA, the CDR3 is TGTGCCATCAGTGAGTCGGACAGGGAGCAAGAGACCCAGTACTTC.

J is TRBJ2-5 and V is TRBV29-1, with TRBD2 matching 7 bases. CDR1 and CDR2 (germline): SQVTM, ANQGSEA. The V and J ends lost 7 bases and 2 bases, in that order; junction bases with no gene match: 7. This CDR3 spans 13 amino acids. This CDR3 is CSATAGNQETQYF. Written as DNA, the CDR3 is TGCAGCGCTACAGCGGGGAATCAAGAGACCCAGTACTTC.

This clonotype has just one count. The V gene is TRBV4-2, the J gene TRBJ2-1; perhaps TRBD2 as D (6 bases). V was cut by 3 bases and J by 7 bases, with 19 bases left in between. The CDR3 contains 16 residues. Germline V lookup: CDR1 LGHNA, CDR2 YNFKEQ. CDR3 bases: TGTGCCAGCAGCCATGGGGACGGGAGTAGGTTGAATGAGCAGTTCTTC. It encodes CASSHGDGSRLNEQFF.

This chain connects TRBV12-3 or TRBV12-4 to TRBJ1-2; 8 bases are shared with TRBD1. This CDR3 is 15 amino acids long. V was pared by 3 bases and J by 6 bases, with 9 bases of the junction left unmatched. DNA for the CDR3: TGTGCCAGCAGTTTTATAACAGGGGGACGAAATGGCTACACCTTC. This codes for CASSFITGGRNGYTF.

The chain links TRBV12-5 to TRBJ1-5; D is perhaps TRBD1 (6 bases). The V gene lost 4 bases and the J gene lost 0 bases, with 13 bases spanning the gap. The CDR3 contains 16 residues. Germline-derived CDR1 and CDR2 are LGHNT and FRNRAP. In DNA form, the CDR3 reads TGTGCTAGTGGTTGGAATCCGGGGGCTAGCAATCAGCCCCAGCATTTT. Its translation: CASGWNPGASNQPQHF.

This clonotype came up a few times. The V gene is TRBV5-1, the J gene TRBJ2-3; D possibly uses TRBD1 or TRBD2 (5 bases each). From germline, CDR1 is SGHRS and CDR2 YFSETQ. The V gene lost 1 base and the J gene lost 2 bases, with 11 bases spanning the gap. The length of the CDR3 is 15 residues. CDR3 protein: CASSLPGTDTDTQYF. CDR3 nucleotide sequence: TGCGCCAGCAGCTTGCCCGGGACGGACACAGATACGCAGTATTTT.

This chain joins TRBV14 and TRBJ1-3, with TRBD1 as a possible D gene (5 bases). Germline-derived CDR1 and CDR2 are SGHDN and FVKESK. With 3 bases removed from V and 0 bases from J, the gap between germline ends came to 9 bases. The CDR3 is 15 residues long. The CDR3 DNA reads TGTGCCAGCAGCCACCGGGGGACCTCTGGAAACACCATATATTTT. Protein product: CASSHRGTSGNTIYF.

This clonotype was detected only a few times. The chain carries TRBV11-2 and TRBJ2-1; D unresolved. CDR1 and CDR2 from the germline V gene are SGHAT and FQNNGV. V lost 2 bases to trimming and J lost 9 bases, with 5 bases between them. The CDR3 runs to 11 residues. Here the CDR3 reads CASSLLVEQFF. CDR3 coding DNA: TGTGCCAGCAGCTTACTAGTTGAGCAGTTCTTC.

This clonotype was observed a handful of times. This chain uses TRBV12-3 or TRBV12-4 with TRBJ2-2; TRBD2 matches 8 bases. Trimming removed 6 bases from V and 0 bases from J; junction bases left unmatched: 9. CDR3 size: 17 residues. CDR3 in DNA: TGTGCCAGCAGAGCGATAGCGGGAAACGCGAACACCGGGGAGCTGTTTTTT. Translation: CASRAIAGNANTGELFF.

This rearrangement joins TRBV29-1 to TRBJ2-3, with D tentatively TRBD1 or TRBD2 (5 bases each). Germline V gives CDR1 SQVTM, CDR2 ANQGSEA. This CDR3 is built from 13 residues. The V end was cut by 7 bases, the J end by 2 bases, with 13 bases between. The CDR3 loop reads CSAFEGITDTQYF. The CDR3 bases are TGCAGCGCATTCGAGGGGATCACAGATACGCAGTATTTT.

This rearrangement joins TRBV5-1 to TRBJ1-1; 7 bases agree with TRBD1. CDR1 is SGHRS, CDR2 YFSETQ, per germline. The trim removed 1 base at V and 3 bases at J, leaving 6 bases unmatched. This CDR3 comprises 15 residues. CDR3 loop: CASSLSGGGDTEAFF. The DNA for the CDR3 is TGCGCCAGCAGCTTGTCAGGGGGTGGGGACACTGAAGCTTTCTTT.

The V and J genes are TRBV12-3 or TRBV12-4 and TRBJ1-5; possibly TRBD1 for D (5 bases). Trimming shortened V by 6 bases and J by 4 bases, and 16 bases separated the two germline ends. The CDR3 length is 15 residues. Written as DNA, the CDR3 is TGTGCCAGCAGACGACAAGGGACGGAGAATCAGCCCCAGCATTTT. As protein: CASRRQGTENQPQHF.

The chain links TRBV5-1 to TRBJ2-7, with D possibly being TRBD1 or TRBD2 (6 bases each). The V gene lost 5 bases and the J gene lost 3 bases, with 21 bases spanning the gap. The germline CDR1 and CDR2 sequences are SGHRS and YFSETQ. The length of the CDR3 is 16 residues. The CDR3 DNA is TGCGCCAGCAGTCCGGAGGGTACAGGAGGGGGCTACGAGCAGTACTTC. This translates into CASSPEGTGGGYEQYF.

J is TRBJ1-2 and V is TRBV7-6; D remains unclear. This CDR3 region has 17 residues. V was trimmed by 4 bases and J by 0 bases, leaving 18 bases between them. Germline assignment: CDR1 SGHVS and CDR2 FNYEAQ. In DNA form, the CDR3 reads TGTGCCAGCAGCTCGGGGATCCAACAGCTACCTAACTATGGCTACACCTTC. This gives the protein CASSSGIQQLPNYGYTF.

This clonotype occurred a few times. This chain links TRBV20-1 with TRBJ2-7; 11 positions agree with TRBD1. The germline gives CDR1 DFQATT, CDR2 SNEGSKA (reference sequence). The CDR3 totals 16 residues. V lost 0 bases and J lost 2; bases outside the gene matches: 6. This CDR3 reads CSARDRRGQGAYEQYF. The CDR3 DNA is TGCAGTGCTAGAGATCGGCGGGGACAGGGGGCCTACGAGCAGTACTTC.

This clonotype has a count of ten or more. The chain links TRBV12-3 or TRBV12-4 to TRBJ1-1; 10 bases line up with TRBD1. The CDR3 totals 14 residues. After removal of 5 bases from V and 4 bases from J, the junction contained 4 bases not matched to a gene. Here the CDR3 reads CASSPRTGGTEAFF. CDR3 nucleotides: TGTGCCAGCAGTCCGCGGACAGGGGGCACTGAAGCTTTCTTT.

This clonotype was detected only a few times. The gene calls are TRBV29-1 and TRBJ2-7; no firm D call. Germline values: CDR1 SQVTM, CDR2 ANQGSEA. The V and J ends lost 4 bases and 3 bases respectively, with 10 bases between them. The length of the CDR3 is 12 residues. The CDR3 DNA is TGCAGCGTTGTTGTTAGGAGCTACGAGCAGTACTTC. Translating it yields CSVVVRSYEQYF.

This clonotype was seen ten or more times. The V gene is TRBV12-3 or TRBV12-4, the J gene TRBJ1-1, with 7 bases aligning to TRBD1. V gave up 5 bases and J gave up 11 bases; unmatched junction bases: 8. CDR3 length equals 12 residues. The CDR3 protein is CASSVTGQTAFF. The CDR3 bases are TGTGCCAGCAGTGTAACGGGACAGACGGCTTTCTTT.

This clonotype was counted ten times or more. V is TRBV7-2 and J is TRBJ1-5, with D uncertain. The germline V gene encodes CDR1 SGHTA and CDR2 FQGNSA. There are 14 residues in the CDR3. The V end was cut by 6 bases, the J end by 2 bases, with 11 bases between. The CDR3 sequence: CASSFGSGNQPQHF. Here the CDR3 DNA reads TGTGCCAGCAGTTTCGGTTCGGGCAATCAGCCCCAGCATTTT.

The rearrangement uses TRBV6-1 and TRBJ2-1; 8 bases are shared with TRBD2. Germline loops: CDR1 MNHNS, CDR2 SASEGT. V lost 8 bases to trimming and J lost 5 bases; unmatched junction nucleotides: 11. The CDR3 sequence is 15 residues long. The chain's CDR3 is CASSWREESDNEQFF. In nucleotides, the CDR3 is TGTGCCAGCTCGTGGCGGGAGGAATCGGACAATGAGCAGTTCTTC.

This clonotype was seen only a few times. The chain is built from TRBV6-1 and TRBJ1-5; 7 bases are a match to TRBD1. The CDR3 has 15 residues. V shed 5 bases, J shed 2 bases, and the junction held 6 bases outside the gene matches. Germline values: CDR1 MNHNS, CDR2 SASEGT. The CDR3 DNA reads TGTGCCAGCAGTCCCGGGACAGTCGGCAATCAGCCCCAGCATTTT. Its translation is CASSPGTVGNQPQHF.

This chain links TRBV5-1 with TRBJ2-3, with D possibly being TRBD2 (5 bases). The CDR3 consists of 15 residues. Per germline, CDR1 SGHRS and CDR2 YFSETQ. The V and J ends lost 0 bases and 5 bases respectively, with 13 bases between them. CDR3 nucleotide sequence: TGCGCCAGCAGCTTGGCAGAGGGTTGGAGAGATACGCAGTATTTT. Its translation is CASSLAEGWRDTQYF.

The chain links TRBV12-3 or TRBV12-4 to TRBJ2-3; TRBD2 matches at 12 bases. The CDR3 covers 17 residues. V gave up 5 bases and J gave up 2 bases; unmatched junction bases: 8. CDR3 sequence: CASSPTRLAGDTDTQYF. The CDR3 DNA sequence: TGTGCCAGCAGTCCCACACGACTAGCGGGAGACACAGATACGCAGTATTTT.

The gene calls are TRBV12-3 or TRBV12-4 and TRBJ1-1; a possible D gene is TRBD1 (5 bases). V was trimmed by 7 bases and J by 0 bases, leaving 9 bases between them. The CDR3 is made up of 13 amino acids. The CDR3 reads CASIRQMNTEAFF. As DNA, the CDR3 is TGTGCCAGCATACGACAGATGAACACTGAAGCTTTCTTT.

A few counts support this clonotype. The chain joins TRBV6-2 or TRBV6-3 to TRBJ2-1, with D unresolved. The CDR3 length is 14 residues. The germline CDR1 and CDR2 sequences are MNHEY and SVGEGT. V dropped 6 bases and J dropped 7 bases, with 16 bases sitting between them. CDR3: CASRPAGRGNEQFF. The CDR3, as DNA: TGTGCCAGCAGGCCCGCCGGACGTGGGAATGAGCAGTTCTTC.

The rearrangement joins TRBV28 to TRBJ1-1; D call uncertain. Germline assignment: CDR1 MDHEN and CDR2 SYDVKM. The CDR3 contains 15 residues. V lost 2 bases to trimming and J lost 1 base, with 11 bases between them. CDR3 residues: CASSLVWGSNTEAFF. CDR3 nucleotide sequence: TGTGCCAGCAGTTTAGTCTGGGGATCGAACACTGAAGCTTTCTTT.